The present entry profiles one T cell receptor beta chain with its context. Measured with immunoSEQ multiplex PCR; TCRdb has only the in-frame clones, and not every one. This sample yields around 100,000 clones, of which about 93% are seen a single time; roughly 1.4% belongs to the top ten. These data are taken from a study of T cell changes during pregnancy in multiple sclerosis. V lost 8 bases and J lost 3, with 16 bases in between. Germline-derived CDR1 and CDR2 are SQVTM and ANQGSEA. The CDR3 is 13 amino acids. This clonotype was obtained from a female donor with multiple sclerosis, enrolled in a pregnancy study. This rearrangement joins TRBV29-1 to TRBJ1-2; no firm D call. Sample: peripheral blood, taken in the third trimester of pregnancy. CDR3 in amino acids: CSIMSVGDYGYTF. The CDR3 DNA is TGCAGCATAATGAGCGTGGGTGACTATGGCTACACCTTC. Looking up the rest from reference TRBV29-1 and TRBJ1-2 gives the full variable domain: SAVISQKPSRDICQRGTSLTIQCQVDSQVTMMFWYRQQPGQSLTLIATANQGSEATYESGFVIDKFPISRPNLTFSTLTVSNMSPEDSSIYLCSIMSVGDYGYTFGSGTRLTVV.